This TCR beta chain was recorded in a study of blood T cell repertoires in COVID-19. Study overall: Spain, Italy and the United States supplied samples that represented acute and convalescent COVID-19. The analysed material was cDNA or gDNA that came from T cells, B-cell-depleted T cells, or PBMCs.

As processed by the authors: Estimation of nucleated cell counts relied on the amplification of reference gene primers. Some clones are missing from TCRdb's copy, which holds only in-frame ones; the method was immunoSEQ multiplex PCR. The D gene and trimming were derived from the DNA, and the V and J assignments and clone size from that table. The table has 210,000 or so clones, 86% seen once. V lost 1 base, J lost 12 bases, and 15 bases lay in between. CDR3 size: 12 residues. Looked up from germline, CDR1 is SQVTM and CDR2 is ANQGSEA. The sequencing sample was made of peripheral blood. This sequence originates from a woman between 50 and 59 years old with acute or convalescent COVID-19. The J gene is TRBJ1-1, the V gene TRBV29-1, with D possibly TRBD1 on 5 matching bases. The DNA of the CDR3 is TGCAGCGTTGAAGTGGCAGGGCCGTTGACTTTCTTT. Its translation: CSVEVAGPLTFF.